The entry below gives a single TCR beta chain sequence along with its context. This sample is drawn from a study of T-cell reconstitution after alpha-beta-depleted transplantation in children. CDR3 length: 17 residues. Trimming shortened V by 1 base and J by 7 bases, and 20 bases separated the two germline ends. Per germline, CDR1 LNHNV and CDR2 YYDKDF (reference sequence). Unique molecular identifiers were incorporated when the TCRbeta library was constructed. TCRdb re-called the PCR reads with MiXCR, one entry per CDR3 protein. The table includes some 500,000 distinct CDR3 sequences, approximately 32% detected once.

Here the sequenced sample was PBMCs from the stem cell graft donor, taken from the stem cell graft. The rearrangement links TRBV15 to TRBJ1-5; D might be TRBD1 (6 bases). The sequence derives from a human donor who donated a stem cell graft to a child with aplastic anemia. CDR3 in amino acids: CATSRVGGGIQGQPQHF. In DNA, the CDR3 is TGTGCCACCAGCAGAGTAGGAGGGGGGATACAGGGACAGCCCCAGCATTTT.